Here is one TCR beta chain with its context. Which antigen it targets is not known. One base away there is no much larger clone; base qualities are not given. Trimming at the junction amounts to 11 bases on V and 8 bases on J, and the germline ends lie 19 bases apart. Counted from cysteine to phenylalanine, this CDR3 has 14 amino acids. The entry retains the CDR3 DNA only, 42 bases that are in frame from base 1. The CDR1 and CDR2 encoded by the germline V gene are SNHLY and FYNNEI. Sequencing was performed on an Illumina HiSeq 2000. TCR beta chain libraries were generated through multiplex PCR amplification. The amplified TCR beta chain products were analyzed by high-throughput sequencing. Through fastp at Q25 and MiXCR, TCRdb rebuilt clones from the public reads, retaining in-frame beta chains. Rows with a matching CDR3 protein are joined into one entry that keeps the most common DNA and genes. In all, the sample holds some 150,000 distinct CDR3 sequences, and 30% to 35% of those were seen once. Jointly, the top ten make up more than 3.5% of the sample.

The axillary draining lymph nodes of breast cancer patients were the source of the lymph node samples. This sample is drawn from a study of breast tumors, draining lymph nodes, adjacent tissues (dated by TCRdb to 2016 to 2018). Turning to the overall study: TCR beta repertoires were compared across tumor, adjacent nontumor tissue and axillary lymph nodes obtained from breast cancer patients. The study aimed to assess the relationships and possible T-cell exchange between tumor, surrounding tissue and draining lymph node repertoires in human breast cancer. The full study reports these points: Tumors showed preferential V and J gene usage, and their T-cell repertoire diversity fell below that of lymph nodes yet above that of nontumor tissue. The conclusion that tumor T cells originate in lymph nodes was presented as consistent with a hypothesis rather than as directly demonstrated. The data were judged consistent with most tumor T cells deriving from the lymph node and then expanding within tumor tissue. In luminal-like breast cancer, tumor and nontumor tissue repertoires resembled each other significantly more than in basal-like breast cancer.

This sequence originates from a female donor with breast cancer. Some clones in this sample may be carry-over from other donors' samples. Sequenced sample: axillary lymph node tissue. The sequence links TRBV2 to TRBJ1-6; no D gene can be assigned with confidence. The CDR3 has the sequence CAGSDMVGYSPLHF. The DNA sequence reads TGTGCCGGTTCTGACATGGTTGGTTATTCACCCCTCCACTTT.